This T cell receptor beta chain derives from a study of blood T cells in healthy people across ages. Whole-study results and caveats: Unsorted PBMCs prevented conclusive naive versus antigen-experienced comparison. It was not known whether donors were CMV positive (a possible confounder of expanded clonotype changes).

PCR was performed a second time for about 7 to 11 cycles using a sample-barcoded 5' primer and a J-beta primer mix. TCRdb ran MiXCR on the 5' RACE reads and lists one entry per CDR3 protein. The sample contains over 1,500,000 distinct CDR3 sequences, more than 35% of which appear only once. Healthy Caucasian individuals from Russia aged about 6 to 100 were enrolled as donors. PBMCs numbering at least 6 million were isolated per sample. The ends were cut back, 3 bases at V and 3 bases at J, with 3 bases in the middle. This CDR3 comprises 11 residues. Looked up from germline, CDR1 is DFQATT and CDR2 is SNEGSKA (reference sequence). This clonotype turned up a few times. Its specificity is unknown.

The gene calls are TRBV20-1 and TRBJ2-1; no definite D call. The sequenced sample consisted of blood. This sequence originates from a human donor in good health. In DNA form, the CDR3 reads TGCAGTGCTAGCCACTACAATGAGCAGTTCTTC. Translated, it gives CSASHYNEQFF.